Listed below are T cell receptor beta chains from one sample, sequenced in a study of blood T cell repertoires in COVID-19. Produced via immunoSEQ multiplex PCR; TCRdb's table is partial and in-frame only. This table has fewer than 400,000 clones, more than 90% appearing once. The sequencing input was PBMCs or T cells enriched from blood (not recorded which). The receptors originated from a woman between 25 and 40 years old who had recovered from COVID-19. Both conserved end residues are part of each CDR3. Fields, in order: clone size, V gene, D gene, J gene, CDR3 DNA, CDR3 protein. D genes are given only for firm matches. Size is omitted from some rows. Given values are once, few, many or a class for expanded clones.

abundance: .
v_gene: TRBV5-4
d_gene: TRBD1
j_gene: TRBJ2-7
CDR3nt: TGTGCCAGCAGCGGAACAGGGGCGGGCACCTACGAGCAGTACTTC
CDR3aa: CASSGTGAGTYEQYF

abundance: once
v_gene: TRBV28
d_gene: .
j_gene: TRBJ1-2
CDR3nt: TGTGCCAGCATTAAGGGGGATGGCTACACCTTC
CDR3aa: CASIKGDGYTF

abundance: once
v_gene: TRBV5-1
d_gene: TRBD2
j_gene: TRBJ2-1
CDR3nt: TGCGCCAGCAGCTTGGAGGTAGCGGGAGTCGGCGAGCAGTTCTTC
CDR3aa: CASSLEVAGVGEQFF

abundance: once
v_gene: TRBV27
d_gene: TRBD1
j_gene: TRBJ1-1
CDR3nt: TGTGCCAGCAGTGTCAGGGGGTACACTGAAGCTTTCTTT
CDR3aa: CASSVRGYTEAFF

abundance: once
v_gene: TRBV5-4
d_gene: TRBD2
j_gene: TRBJ2-4
CDR3nt: TGTGCCAGCAGCTCGGGACTAGCGGGAAGGGACATTCAGTACTTC
CDR3aa: CASSSGLAGRDIQYF

abundance: .
v_gene: TRBV18
d_gene: TRBD1
j_gene: TRBJ2-2
CDR3nt: TGTGCTTCCGAGGGGACAGCAAACACCGGGGAGCTGTTTTTT
CDR3aa: CASEGTANTGELFF

abundance: .
v_gene: TRBV6-2/TRBV6-3
d_gene: .
j_gene: TRBJ2-7
CDR3nt: TGTGCCAGCAGCCTCGGGACTCTGTCCTACGAGCAGTACTTC
CDR3aa: CASSLGTLSYEQYF

abundance: few
v_gene: TRBV3-1/TRBV3-2
d_gene: .
j_gene: TRBJ2-4
CDR3nt: TGTGCCAGCAGCCAATCGGGCAGGGGGGTAGCCAAAAACATTCAGTACTTC
CDR3aa: CASSQSGRGVAKNIQYF

abundance: few
v_gene: TRBV7-2
d_gene: .
j_gene: TRBJ1-5
CDR3nt: TGTGCCAGCAGCCGGGACATCGATCAGCCCCAGCATTTT
CDR3aa: CASSRDIDQPQHF

abundance: .
v_gene: TRBV30
d_gene: TRBD1
j_gene: TRBJ2-2
CDR3nt: TGTGCCGCTCGGACAGGGTATATCGGGGAGCTGTTTTTT
CDR3aa: CAARTGYIGELFF

abundance: .
v_gene: TRBV19
d_gene: .
j_gene: TRBJ1-5
CDR3nt: TGTGCCAGTAGTATCGGACAGCATGATCAGCCCCAGCATTTT
CDR3aa: CASSIGQHDQPQHF

abundance: .
v_gene: TRBV19
d_gene: .
j_gene: TRBJ2-3
CDR3nt: TGTGCCAGTAGTCTTCGGAGGTCCCCAGATACGCAGTATTTT
CDR3aa: CASSLRRSPDTQYF

abundance: .
v_gene: TRBV6-5
d_gene: TRBD1
j_gene: TRBJ1-2
CDR3nt: TGTGCCAGCAGTTACGGGGACAGGGGGGGCTATGGCTACACCTTC
CDR3aa: CASSYGDRGGYGYTF

abundance: .
v_gene: TRBV5-5
d_gene: TRBD2
j_gene: TRBJ2-3
CDR3nt: TGTGCCAGCAGCCCCCGGGGGACTAGCGGGGGGGTGACAGATACGCAGTATTTT
CDR3aa: CASSPRGTSGGVTDTQYF

abundance: .
v_gene: TRBV7-2
d_gene: .
j_gene: TRBJ1-1
CDR3nt: TGTGCCAGCAGCTTCTTCCTGAACACTGAAGCTTTCTTT
CDR3aa: CASSFFLNTEAFF

abundance: .
v_gene: TRBV27
d_gene: TRBD2
j_gene: TRBJ2-3
CDR3nt: TGTGCCAGCAGTTTAATTATAACGGGAGGGACAGATACGCAGTATTTT
CDR3aa: CASSLIITGGTDTQYF

abundance: .
v_gene: TRBV28
d_gene: .
j_gene: TRBJ1-4
CDR3nt: TGTGCCAGCAGTTTATGGACAATATCGGATGAAAAACTGTTTTTT
CDR3aa: CASSLWTISDEKLFF

abundance: few
v_gene: TRBV6-1
d_gene: TRBD2
j_gene: TRBJ2-1
CDR3nt: TGTGCCAGCAGTGCCTTGGGTGCGGGGGGTCCCCGAAATGAGCAGTTCTTC
CDR3aa: CASSALGAGGPRNEQFF

abundance: .
v_gene: TRBV28
d_gene: .
j_gene: TRBJ2-7
CDR3nt: TGTGCCAGCAGTTCCCCCAAGGGGACCTACGAGCAGTACTTC
CDR3aa: CASSSPKGTYEQYF

abundance: .
v_gene: TRBV19
d_gene: .
j_gene: TRBJ1-5
CDR3nt: TGTGCCAGTAGAGGCGGGCAGGGAGGGAATCAGCCCCAGCATTTT
CDR3aa: CASRGGQGGNQPQHF

abundance: .
v_gene: TRBV3-1/TRBV3-2
d_gene: TRBD1
j_gene: TRBJ1-1
CDR3nt: TGTGCCAGCAGCCAAGGGTTGACAGGGAAGGGGACTGAAGCTTTCTTT
CDR3aa: CASSQGLTGKGTEAFF

abundance: .
v_gene: TRBV2
d_gene: .
j_gene: TRBJ1-5
CDR3nt: TGTGCCAGCAGTGCCGAGCGAGGACTTAATCAGCCCCAGCATTTT
CDR3aa: CASSAERGLNQPQHF

abundance: .
v_gene: TRBV30
d_gene: .
j_gene: TRBJ2-7
CDR3nt: TGTGCCTGGTCAGTCGGCGGCGAGCAGTACTTC
CDR3aa: CAWSVGGEQYF

abundance: .
v_gene: TRBV6-5
d_gene: TRBD1
j_gene: TRBJ1-1
CDR3nt: TGTGCCAGCAGGCAGGGGGCAAAAGCTTTCTTT
CDR3aa: CASRQGAKAFF

abundance: .
v_gene: TRBV7-8
d_gene: TRBD2
j_gene: TRBJ2-7
CDR3nt: TGTGCCAGCAGCTTAGCGCCTAGCGGGGGTTCCTACGAGCAGTACTTC
CDR3aa: CASSLAPSGGSYEQYF

abundance: .
v_gene: TRBV7-2
d_gene: .
j_gene: TRBJ1-5
CDR3nt: TGTGCCAGCAGCCCTGGGGGGGATCAGCCCCAGCATTTT
CDR3aa: CASSPGGDQPQHF

abundance: .
v_gene: TRBV7-9
d_gene: .
j_gene: TRBJ2-7
CDR3nt: TGTGCCAGCAGCCCCCTTTTTGGGCTCTCCTACGAGCAGTACTTC
CDR3aa: CASSPLFGLSYEQYF

abundance: .
v_gene: TRBV3-1/TRBV3-2
d_gene: .
j_gene: TRBJ2-7
CDR3nt: TGTGCCTCGGGGGCCTACGAGCAGTACTTC
CDR3aa: CASGAYEQYF

abundance: .
v_gene: TRBV19
d_gene: .
j_gene: TRBJ2-6
CDR3nt: TGTGCCAGTAACCTATACAGGTCTGGGGCCAACGTCCTGACTTTC
CDR3aa: CASNLYRSGANVLTF

abundance: .
v_gene: TRBV5-1
d_gene: TRBD1
j_gene: TRBJ1-1
CDR3nt: TGCGCCAGCAGCCAAATGGGACAGGGAGGCATTGAAGCTTTCTTT
CDR3aa: CASSQMGQGGIEAFF

abundance: .
v_gene: TRBV9
d_gene: TRBD1
j_gene: TRBJ1-2
CDR3nt: TGTGCCAGCAGCGTAGGCGTCCAGGGGGAGAGCTACACCTTC
CDR3aa: CASSVGVQGESYTF

abundance: .
v_gene: TRBV4-1
d_gene: TRBD1
j_gene: TRBJ1-5
CDR3nt: TGCGCCAGCAGCCAAGATTGGGGGACAGGAGATCAGCCCCAGCATTTT
CDR3aa: CASSQDWGTGDQPQHF

abundance: once
v_gene: TRBV4-1
d_gene: .
j_gene: TRBJ1-6
CDR3nt: TGCGCCAGCAGCCAAGATCGTCAGGATAATTCACCCCTCCACTTT
CDR3aa: CASSQDRQDNSPLHF

abundance: .
v_gene: TRBV5-1
d_gene: .
j_gene: TRBJ2-3
CDR3nt: TGCGCCAGCAGCTTGGGTGGCGGGGCCTACACAGATACGCAGTATTTT
CDR3aa: CASSLGGGAYTDTQYF

abundance: .
v_gene: TRBV29-1
d_gene: .
j_gene: TRBJ1-2
CDR3nt: TGCAGCGTTGAGGGCGGAGGACACTATGGCTACACCTTC
CDR3aa: CSVEGGGHYGYTF

abundance: .
v_gene: TRBV19
d_gene: .
j_gene: TRBJ1-2
CDR3nt: TGTGCCAGTAGTGGTTCAGGGCTGAACTATGGCTACACCTTC
CDR3aa: CASSGSGLNYGYTF

abundance: .
v_gene: TRBV10-3
d_gene: .
j_gene: TRBJ1-1
CDR3nt: TGTGCCATCAGTGAGGGGACTCAAGGGAGCACTGAAGCTTTCTTT
CDR3aa: CAISEGTQGSTEAFF

abundance: .
v_gene: TRBV2
d_gene: TRBD1
j_gene: TRBJ1-6
CDR3nt: TGTGCCAGCAGTGAACAGGGACAGGGGATTAGTAATTCACCCCTCCACTTT
CDR3aa: CASSEQGQGISNSPLHF

abundance: .
v_gene: TRBV9
d_gene: TRBD1
j_gene: TRBJ2-5
CDR3nt: TGTGCCAGCAGCGCATCCCCCGGGACAGGGTTTGCGGAGACCCAGTACTTC
CDR3aa: CASSASPGTGFAETQYF

abundance: .
v_gene: TRBV5-4
d_gene: .
j_gene: TRBJ2-4
CDR3nt: TGTGCCAGCAGCTTCCGAGGGAATACAGCCAAAAACATTCAGTACTTC
CDR3aa: CASSFRGNTAKNIQYF

abundance: .
v_gene: TRBV4-1
d_gene: TRBD1
j_gene: TRBJ1-2
CDR3nt: TGCGCCAGCAGCCTACAGGGGAAGGATGGCTACACCTTC
CDR3aa: CASSLQGKDGYTF

abundance: .
v_gene: TRBV19
d_gene: .
j_gene: TRBJ1-5
CDR3nt: TGTGCCAGTACCAGGACAGTTTTTAGCAATCAGCCCCAGCATTTT
CDR3aa: CASTRTVFSNQPQHF

abundance: once
v_gene: TRBV12-3/TRBV12-4
d_gene: .
j_gene: TRBJ1-1
CDR3nt: TGTGCCAGCAGTGTACAGAACACTGAAGCTTTCTTT
CDR3aa: CASSVQNTEAFF

abundance: .
v_gene: TRBV6-2/TRBV6-3
d_gene: .
j_gene: TRBJ1-2
CDR3nt: TGTGCCAGCAGTTACTCATCTACCGAAGAAAGAGACTATGGCTACACCTTC
CDR3aa: CASSYSSTEERDYGYTF

abundance: .
v_gene: TRBV27
d_gene: .
j_gene: TRBJ2-1
CDR3nt: TGTGCCAGCAGTGTCGTAGGAGGGGCGGTTGAGCAGTTCTTC
CDR3aa: CASSVVGGAVEQFF

abundance: .
v_gene: TRBV16
d_gene: TRBD1
j_gene: TRBJ1-6
CDR3nt: TGTGCCAGCAGCCACCGGACAGGGAAGGGCTCACCCCTCCACTTT
CDR3aa: CASSHRTGKGSPLHF

abundance: .
v_gene: TRBV5-1
d_gene: TRBD2
j_gene: TRBJ2-1
CDR3nt: TGCGCCAGCAGCTTGGCCGGGACTATTTCTGAGCAGTTCTTC
CDR3aa: CASSLAGTISEQFF

abundance: .
v_gene: TRBV4-2
d_gene: .
j_gene: TRBJ1-3
CDR3nt: TGTGCCAGCAGCCAAAGGGGTGGTGGAAACACCATATATTTT
CDR3aa: CASSQRGGGNTIYF

abundance: .
v_gene: TRBV11-2
d_gene: TRBD1
j_gene: TRBJ1-4
CDR3nt: TGTGCCAGCAGCTCCATCAGGGGGCAGGATGAAAAACTGTTTTTT
CDR3aa: CASSSIRGQDEKLFF

abundance: .
v_gene: TRBV5-4
d_gene: TRBD2
j_gene: TRBJ2-1
CDR3nt: TGTGCCAGCAGCCTGAAGCGGCTAGCGGGCCTCAATGAGCAGTTCTTC
CDR3aa: CASSLKRLAGLNEQFF

abundance: .
v_gene: TRBV24-1
d_gene: .
j_gene: TRBJ2-2
CDR3nt: TGTGCCACCAGTGAGACCGGACAGACCGGGGAGCTGTTTTTT
CDR3aa: CATSETGQTGELFF

abundance: once
v_gene: TRBV9
d_gene: TRBD2
j_gene: TRBJ2-5
CDR3nt: TGTGCCAGCAGCTCCGGAGTAGCGGGAGGAGTGGAGACCCAGTACTTC
CDR3aa: CASSSGVAGGVETQYF

abundance: .
v_gene: TRBV27
d_gene: TRBD2
j_gene: TRBJ2-7
CDR3nt: TGTGCCAGCAGTTTGGAGGGAGGGGTGGGGTCCTACGAGCAGTACTTC
CDR3aa: CASSLEGGVGSYEQYF

abundance: .
v_gene: TRBV10-1
d_gene: TRBD1
j_gene: TRBJ1-2
CDR3nt: TGCGCCAGGCCCAGGGACAGGGGAAACTATGGCTACACCTTC
CDR3aa: CARPRDRGNYGYTF

abundance: once
v_gene: TRBV10-3
d_gene: .
j_gene: TRBJ1-2
CDR3nt: TGTGCCATCAATACAGACGGCGGGGCCCTCCTCTTC
CDR3aa: CAINTDGGALLF